This TCR beta chain is drawn from a study of CD4+ T cells in melanoma. Study-wide findings and caveats: Reportedly, melanoma neoantigen-specific CD4+ T cells showed varied differentiation states.

V lost 5 bases to trimming and J lost 6 bases, with 9 bases between them. This CDR3 contains 12 residues. The germline V gene encodes CDR1 SEHNR and CDR2 FQNEAQ (reference sequence). Measured with immunoSEQ multiplex PCR; TCRdb has only the in-frame clones, and not every one. The sample holds around 100,000 clones, about nine tenths seen once. In its sample, this clone was seen a few times. Its antigen is unknown. The TCR comes from a human donor with melanoma. Sequencing used peripheral blood. The chain combines TRBV7-9 with TRBJ2-3; D is perhaps TRBD2 (6 bases). The CDR3 region has the DNA TGTGCCAGCAGCCGGCTAGCGGATACGCAGTATTTT. Amino acid sequence: CASSRLADTQYF.